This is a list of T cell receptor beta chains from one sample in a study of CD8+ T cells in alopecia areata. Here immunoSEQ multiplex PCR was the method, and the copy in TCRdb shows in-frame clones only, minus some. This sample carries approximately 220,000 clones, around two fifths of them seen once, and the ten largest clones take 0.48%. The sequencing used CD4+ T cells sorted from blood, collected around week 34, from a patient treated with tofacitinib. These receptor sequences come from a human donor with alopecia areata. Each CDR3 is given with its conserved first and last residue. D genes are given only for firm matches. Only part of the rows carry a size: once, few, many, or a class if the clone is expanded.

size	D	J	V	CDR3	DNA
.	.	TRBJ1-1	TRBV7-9	CASSSSSDLAFF	TGTGCCAGCAGCTCGTCATCGGACCTGGCTTTCTTT
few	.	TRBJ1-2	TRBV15	CATSRAGTYGYTF	TGTGCCACCAGCAGAGCCGGGACCTATGGCTACACCTTC
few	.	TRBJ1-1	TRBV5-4	CASSLNPNTEAFF	TGTGCCAGCAGCTTGAATCCGAACACTGAAGCTTTCTTT
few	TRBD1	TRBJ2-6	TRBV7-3	CASSSQGALSGANVLTF	TGTGCCAGCAGCTCACAGGGGGCTCTGTCTGGGGCCAACGTCCTGACTTTC
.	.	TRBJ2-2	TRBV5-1	CASTDLNTGELFF	TGCGCCAGCACGGACTTGAACACCGGGGAGCTGTTTTTT
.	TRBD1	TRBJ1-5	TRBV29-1	CSVAAQGSGDQPQHF	TGCAGCGTTGCGGCACAGGGGAGTGGGGATCAGCCCCAGCATTTT
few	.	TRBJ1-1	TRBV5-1	CASSLGDDTEAFF	TGCGCCAGCAGCTTGGGGGATGACACTGAAGCTTTCTTT
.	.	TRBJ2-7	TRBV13	CASSSNGRLLYEQYF	TGTGCCAGCAGCTCAAACGGACGGCTACTATACGAGCAGTACTTC
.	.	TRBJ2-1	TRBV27	CASSRTGTINEQFF	TGTGCCAGCAGTCGGACTGGGACAATCAATGAGCAGTTCTTC
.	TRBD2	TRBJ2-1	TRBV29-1	CSVRGLAVDNEQFF	TGCAGCGTGAGAGGACTAGCGGTTGACAATGAGCAGTTCTTC
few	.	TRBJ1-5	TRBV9	CASSAGERVGNQPQHF	TGTGCCAGCAGCGCGGGTGAGCGAGTTGGCAATCAGCCCCAGCATTTT
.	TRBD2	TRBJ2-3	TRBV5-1	CASSRGVEASTDTQYF	TGCGCCAGCAGCCGGGGGGTTGAAGCTAGCACAGATACGCAGTATTTT
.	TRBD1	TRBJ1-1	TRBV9	CASSANRGQGMNTEAFF	TGTGCCAGCAGCGCCAACCGGGGACAGGGGATGAACACTGAAGCTTTCTTT
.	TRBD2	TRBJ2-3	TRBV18	CASSPRGGTDTQYF	TGTGCCAGCTCACCACGGGGGGGAACAGATACGCAGTATTTT
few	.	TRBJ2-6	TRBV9	CASSARPVSGANVLTF	TGTGCCAGCAGCGCTCGCCCGGTCTCTGGGGCCAACGTCCTGACTTTC
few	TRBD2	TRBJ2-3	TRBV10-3	CAISDPSREGWGPDTQYF	TGTGCCATCAGTGACCCGAGTCGGGAGGGCTGGGGCCCAGATACGCAGTATTTT
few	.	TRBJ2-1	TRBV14	CASSQGAQTEQFF	TGTGCCAGCAGCCAAGGTGCGCAAACTGAGCAGTTCTTC
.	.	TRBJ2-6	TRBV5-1	CASRGRYSGANVLTF	TGCGCCAGCAGGGGCCGGTACTCTGGGGCCAACGTCCTGACTTTC
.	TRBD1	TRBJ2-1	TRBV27	CASSLLGQGTNEQFF	TGTGCCAGCAGTTTACTTGGACAGGGGACTAATGAGCAGTTCTTC
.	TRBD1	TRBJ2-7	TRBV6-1	CASTPGTEVYEQYF	TGTGCCAGCACCCCAGGGACAGAGGTTTACGAGCAGTACTTC
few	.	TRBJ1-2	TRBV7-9	CASSFAGANGYTF	TGTGCCAGCAGCTTCGCAGGAGCGAATGGCTACACCTTC
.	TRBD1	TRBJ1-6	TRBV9	CASSANRGLDSPLHF	TGTGCCAGCAGCGCAAACAGGGGGCTTGATTCACCCCTCCACTTT
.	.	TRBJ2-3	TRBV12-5	CASGLAPSSDTQYF	TGTGCTAGTGGTTTGGCCCCAAGCTCAGATACGCAGTATTTT
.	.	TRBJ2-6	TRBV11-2	CASTLKGADFGANVLTF	TGTGCCAGCACCCTAAAGGGTGCAGACTTTGGGGCCAACGTCCTGACTTTC
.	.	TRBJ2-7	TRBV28	CASSPSIGEQYF	TGTGCCAGCAGTCCCTCAATAGGCGAGCAGTACTTC
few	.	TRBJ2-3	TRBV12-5	CASGLDYSDTQYF	TGTGCTAGTGGTTTGGACTACTCAGATACGCAGTATTTT
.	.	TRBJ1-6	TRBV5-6	CASSLGTGSNSPLHF	TGTGCCAGCAGCTTGGGAACAGGGTCTAATTCACCCCTCCACTTT
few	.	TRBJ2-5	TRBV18	CASSAFSGAETQYF	TGTGCCAGCTCAGCCTTTAGCGGAGCGGAGACCCAGTACTTC
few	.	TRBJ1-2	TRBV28	CASCRGEGFGYTF	TGTGCCAGCTGCCGAGGGGAGGGGTTTGGCTACACCTTC
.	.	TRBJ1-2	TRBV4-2	CASSRNNQANYGYTF	TGTGCCAGCAGCCGGAACAACCAGGCGAACTATGGCTACACCTTC
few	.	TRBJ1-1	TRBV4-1	CASSQNLVGTEAFF	TGCGCCAGCAGCCAAAACTTAGTCGGCACTGAAGCTTTCTTT
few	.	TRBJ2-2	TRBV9	CASSSGNANTGELFF	TGTGCCAGCAGCTCGGGCAACGCGAACACCGGGGAGCTGTTTTTT
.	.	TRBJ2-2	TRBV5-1	CASSFGGTGGELFF	TGCGCCAGCAGCTTCGGAGGGACGGGCGGGGAGCTGTTTTTT
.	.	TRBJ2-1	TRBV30	CAWKTGMEQFF	TGTGCCTGGAAGACGGGAATGGAGCAGTTCTTC
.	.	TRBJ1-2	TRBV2	CASILSTEYNYTF	TGTGCCAGCATACTTAGTACAGAGTACAACTACACCTTC
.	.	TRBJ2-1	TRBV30	CAWSGGLYNEQFF	TGTGCCTGGAGTGGTGGACTTTACAATGAGCAGTTCTTC
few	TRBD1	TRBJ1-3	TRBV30	CAWSGGQISGNTIYF	TGTGCCTGGAGTGGGGGACAGATCTCTGGAAACACCATATATTTT
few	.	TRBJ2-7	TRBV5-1	CASSLGLEGDEQYF	TGCGCCAGCAGCTTGGGACTAGAGGGGGATGAGCAGTACTTC
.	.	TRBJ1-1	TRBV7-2	CASTRPGARGSEAFF	TGTGCCAGCACTCGACCGGGGGCGAGGGGGTCTGAAGCTTTCTTT
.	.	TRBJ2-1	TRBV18	CASSPLQTTYNEQFF	TGTGCCAGCTCACCATTACAGACGACCTACAATGAGCAGTTCTTC
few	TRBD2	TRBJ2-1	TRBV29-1	CSVFTSGSARSYNEQFF	TGCAGCGTTTTTACTAGCGGGAGTGCGAGGTCCTACAATGAGCAGTTCTTC
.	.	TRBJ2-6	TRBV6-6	CATTLATGNLVLTF	TGTGCCACCACCCTGGCGACAGGCAACTTAGTCCTGACTTTC
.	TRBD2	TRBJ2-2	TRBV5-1	CASSLGLADTGELFF	TGCGCCAGCAGCTTGGGACTAGCAGACACCGGGGAGCTGTTTTTT
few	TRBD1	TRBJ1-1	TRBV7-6	CASSADRVTEAFF	TGTGCCAGCAGCGCCGACAGGGTTACTGAAGCTTTCTTT
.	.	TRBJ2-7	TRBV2	CASSFGGTESYEQYF	TGTGCCAGCAGTTTTGGGGGGACAGAATCCTACGAGCAGTACTTC
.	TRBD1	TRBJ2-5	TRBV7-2	CASSRGLGKETQYF	TGTGCCAGCAGCAGGGGGCTCGGAAAAGAGACCCAGTACTTC
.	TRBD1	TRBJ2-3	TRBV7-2	CASSPKPKTGEGTDTQYF	TGTGCCAGCAGCCCCAAACCGAAGACAGGGGAAGGCACAGATACGCAGTATTTT
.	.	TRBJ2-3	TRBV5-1	CASGSPSTDTQYF	TGCGCCAGCGGCAGTCCTAGCACAGATACGCAGTATTTT